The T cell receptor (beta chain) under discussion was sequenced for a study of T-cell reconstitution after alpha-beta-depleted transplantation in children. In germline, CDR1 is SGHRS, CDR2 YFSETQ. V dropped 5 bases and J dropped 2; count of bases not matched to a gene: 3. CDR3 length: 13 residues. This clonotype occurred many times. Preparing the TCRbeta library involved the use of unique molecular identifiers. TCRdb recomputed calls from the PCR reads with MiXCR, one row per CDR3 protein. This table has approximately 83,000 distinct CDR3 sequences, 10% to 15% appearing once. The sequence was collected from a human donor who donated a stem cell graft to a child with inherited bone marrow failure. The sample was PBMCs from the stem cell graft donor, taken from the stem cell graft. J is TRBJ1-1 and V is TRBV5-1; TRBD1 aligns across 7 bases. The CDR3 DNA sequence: TGCGCCAGCAGGACAGGGACTAACACTGAAGCTTTCTTT. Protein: CASRTGTNTEAFF.